This T cell receptor beta chain was recovered during a study of cytomegalovirus exposure and HLA in healthy donors. The PCR contained 60 Vbeta and 13 Jbeta primers. In the original analysis: Later, 75 million to 100 million unique TCR beta chains were counted in an analysis, and 10 million to 12 million of them were shared. TCRdb's copy holds only in-frame clones and misses some; the assay was immunoSEQ multiplex PCR. The V and J calls and clone size come from that table; D and trimming were worked out from the DNA. The sample yields approximately 110,000 clones, 73% seen once. Though nominally healthy at sampling, donors likely had unrecorded immune exposures. About this clone itself: Its antigen remains unidentified.

Study-wide findings and caveats: Generally TCR sequences proved uncommon, though certain public TCRs appeared in numerous donors. Cytomegalovirus status was reportedly diagnosed by the classifier with high specificity and sensitivity.

Trimming at V came to 1 base and at J to 5 bases, leaving 0 bases not matched to a gene. CDR3 length: 14 amino acids. In germline, CDR1 is SGHDN, CDR2 FVKESK. This chain links TRBV14 with TRBJ2-2, with 8 positions matching TRBD1. The sample comprised PBMCs. The receptor's source is a man aged 55 to 70 in good health and CMV-seropositive. CDR3 sequence reads: CASSQGQGTGELFF. The CDR3 DNA reads as TGTGCCAGCAGCCAAGGACAGGGGACCGGGGAGCTGTTTTTT.